Below are 25 T cell receptor beta chains sequenced from a single sample in a study of CD8+CD57+ T cells in acquired aplastic anemia. Genomic DNA, serving as template, underwent TCR beta VDJ and CDR3 profiling. TCRdb re-called the reads through MiXCR, storing one row per CDR3 protein. The repertoire includes a few hundred thousand distinct CDR3 sequences, around a third of them detected once, and 0.82% sits in the top ten. Previously, flow cytometry had revealed CD8+CD57+ cell expansion in the patients chosen for sequencing. Input material: sorted CD4+, CD8+, or CD8+CD57+ T cells (not recorded which) from PBMCs. The receptors were sampled from a human donor with aplastic anemia.

This clonotype was detected many times. The chain links TRBV10-2 to TRBJ2-7; TRBD2 aligns across 11 bases. Germline CDR1 and CDR2: WSHSY and SAAADI. The CDR3 contains 19 residues. The V segment lost 5 bases and the J segment 3 bases; nucleotides outside the gene matches: 18. The CDR3 coding sequence is TGCGCCAGCAGTAGCACTAGCGGGAGTCCCCCATCGATCATCTACGAGCAGTACTTC. The encoded protein is CASSSTSGSPPSIIYEQYF.

The rearrangement joins TRBV7-8 to TRBJ2-1, with D perhaps matching TRBD1 (5 bases). The CDR3 length is 14 residues. Germline V gene lookup returns CDR1 SGHVS and CDR2 FQNEAQ. Trimming cost V 5 bases and J 6 bases, with 14 bases left between them. The CDR3 region has the DNA TGTGCCAGCAGCCCCCTGGGGCCAGGCAATGAGCAGTTCTTC. Translating it yields CASSPLGPGNEQFF.

This clonotype was observed at least ten times. This chain joins TRBV5-1 and TRBJ1-2; D possibly corresponds to TRBD1 (5 bases). Germline CDR1 and CDR2: SGHRS and YFSETQ. The CDR3 loop spans 13 amino acids. V lost 5 bases and J 6 bases, leaving 14 bases between the germline ends. This CDR3 is CASSSRVQDGYTF. The DNA for the CDR3 is TGCGCCAGCAGTTCCAGGGTACAAGATGGCTACACCTTC.

This clonotype was recorded a few times. The chain uses TRBV19 and TRBJ2-7, with TRBD2 as a possible D gene (6 bases). The V gene's germline CDR1 is LNHDA and CDR2 SQIVND (reference sequence). With 0 bases removed from V and 5 bases from J, the gap between germline ends came to 11 bases. CDR3 length: 14 amino acids. The DNA for the CDR3 is TGTGCCAGTAGTATAGACTGGGGCGGGAACGAGCAGTACTTC. Amino acids: CASSIDWGGNEQYF.

This clonotype was found a few times. This likely comes from a read error, as the CDR3 has no conserved phenylalanine or tryptophan at its end. This chain's CDR3 is CASSARDRLSGANVLTL. The DNA for the CDR3 is TGTGCCAGCAGCGCAAGGGACAGGTTGTCTGGGGCCAACGTCCTGACTCTC. The J gene is TRBJ2-6, the V gene TRBV9; 8 nucleotides line up with TRBD1. Germline V gene lookup returns CDR1 SGDLS and CDR2 YYNGEE. The ends lost 3 bases at V and 1 base at J; junction bases unmatched: 6. There are 17 residues in the CDR3.

The V and J genes are TRBV29-1 and TRBJ1-2; 9 nucleotides align to TRBD1. The CDR3 loop spans 17 amino acids. With V trimmed by 3 bases and J by 0 bases, 11 bases remained unmatched. The germline V gene encodes CDR1 SQVTM and CDR2 ANQGSEA. The CDR3 nucleotides are TGCAGCGTTGACTCGGGACAGGGAAGTCCATCTAACTATGGCTACACCTTC. Its protein is CSVDSGQGSPSNYGYTF.

This clonotype was seen more than once but under ten times. The rearrangement joins TRBV2 to TRBJ2-3; 9 nucleotides line up with TRBD2. This CDR3 is 15 amino acids long. Germline CDR1 SNHLY, CDR2 FYNNEI. V lost 4 bases and J lost 4; bases outside the gene matches: 6. The CDR3 loop reads CASSALAGAPDTQYF. In nucleotides, the CDR3 is TGTGCCAGCAGTGCCTTAGCGGGAGCGCCAGATACGCAGTATTTT. Full variable domain (remainder filled in from reference TRBV2 and TRBJ2-3): EPEVTQTPSHQVTQMGQEVILRCVPISNHLYFYWYRQILGQKVEFLVSFYNNEISEKSEIFDDQFSVERPDGSNFTLKIRSTKLEDSAMYFCASSALAGAPDTQYFGPGTRLTVL.

This clonotype occurred a few times. V is TRBV3-1 and J is TRBJ2-3, with TRBD2 as a possible D gene (6 bases). CDR3 length equals 15 residues. Trimming left V 2 bases short and J 0 bases short, with 9 bases between. Germline CDR1 is LGHDT and CDR2 is YNNKEL (reference sequence). The CDR3 sequence is CASSQRTTSTDTQYF. As DNA, the CDR3 is TGTGCCAGCAGCCAAAGGACTACAAGCACAGATACGCAGTATTTT.

The table lists this clonotype with many counts. This sequence joins TRBV7-2 and TRBJ2-5; 9 positions match TRBD1. This CDR3 has 14 amino acids. Germline trimming cut 6 bases from V and 4 bases from J; bases unmatched to any gene: 6. Germline V gene data show CDR1 as SGHTA and CDR2 as FQGNSA. In nucleotides, the CDR3 is TGTGCCAGCAGTCAACAGGGGGCGCGAGAGACCCAGTACTTC. Its protein product is CASSQQGARETQYF.

A few counts support this clonotype. J is TRBJ1-2 and V is TRBV28; TRBD1 might be the D (5 bases). The V end was cut by 3 bases, the J end by 5 bases, with 19 bases between. This CDR3 has 16 residues. Germline CDR1 is MDHEN and CDR2 is SYDVKM. CDR3 sequence: CASSFAGTVKWYGYTF. In nucleotides, the CDR3 is TGTGCCAGCAGTTTTGCCGGGACCGTTAAATGGTATGGCTACACCTTC.

This clonotype was seen a few times. The rearrangement joins TRBV7-8 to TRBJ2-3, with 8 bases lining up with TRBD2. The CDR3 totals 15 residues. Germline loops: CDR1 SGHVS, CDR2 FQNEAQ. Trimming cost V 6 bases and J 1 base; bases outside gene matches: 6. The CDR3 loop is CASRVSGGRTDTQYF. In DNA, the CDR3 is TGTGCCAGCAGAGTTTCGGGGGGGCGCACAGATACGCAGTATTTT.

The chain is built from TRBV5-1 and TRBJ2-1; D perhaps matches TRBD1 (6 bases). The CDR3 is made up of 13 amino acids. Deletions cut 3 bases from V and 8 bases from J, with 12 bases between. The germline V gene has CDR1 SGHRS and CDR2 YFSETQ. The CDR3, as DNA: TGCGCCAGCAGCTCTCAGGGGATTGATGAGCAGTTCTTC. This gives the protein CASSSQGIDEQFF.

V and J are TRBV5-5 and TRBJ1-2; 8 nucleotides align to TRBD1. This CDR3 comprises 14 residues. Germline V gene data show CDR1 as SGHKS and CDR2 as YYEKEE (reference sequence). Trimming cost V 4 bases and J 7 bases; bases outside gene matches: 9. In nucleotides, the CDR3 is TGTGCCAGCAGCAACGGGACAGGAATCTGTGGCTACACCTTC. It encodes CASSNGTGICGYTF.

The chain employs TRBV4-3 and TRBJ2-2; 12 nucleotides line up with TRBD2. Trimming removed 1 base from V and 7 bases from J; junction bases left unmatched: 7. The CDR3 consists of 17 residues. Germline V CDR1 and CDR2: LGHNA, YSLEER. CDR3 residues: CASSQVLAGGPFGELFF. In nucleotides, the CDR3 is TGCGCCAGCAGCCAAGTCCTAGCGGGGGGGCCTTTCGGGGAGCTGTTTTTT.

This chain uses TRBV7-9 with TRBJ1-1; D unclear. The CDR3 totals 14 residues. V lost 4 bases to trimming and J lost 2 bases, with 11 bases between them. Germline V CDR1 and CDR2: SEHNR, FQNEAQ (reference sequence). The CDR3 is CASSSLGGNTEAFF. The CDR3 region has the DNA TGTGCCAGCAGCTCCCTCGGTGGTAACACTGAAGCTTTCTTT.

The chain joins TRBV30 to TRBJ1-1, with unresolved D. CDR3 length: 11 residues. Between the trimmed V and J ends, which lost 1 base and 8 bases, there was a span of 8 bases. CDR1 and CDR2 (germline): GTSNPN, SVGIG (reference sequence). CDR3 sequence (DNA): TGTGCCTGGAGTGGGGATTTCGAAGCTTTCTTT. Translating gives CAWSGDFEAFF.

The chain joins TRBV6-1 to TRBJ2-5; tentative D call: TRBD1 (5 bases). Germline V gene lookup returns CDR1 MNHNS and CDR2 SASEGT. The CDR3 length is 16 residues. Trimming stripped 4 bases from V and 13 bases from J, with 28 bases between. CDR3: CASSVLRRQPEISRYF. The DNA for the CDR3 is TGTGCCAGCAGTGTTCTTCGGCGACAGCCCGAAATCTCCCGGTACTTC.

This clonotype came up a few times. The genes are TRBV7-2 and TRBJ1-4, with 7 bases lining up with TRBD1. Germline CDR1 SGHTA, CDR2 FQGNSA. The V segment lost 5 bases and the J segment 4 bases; nucleotides outside the gene matches: 7. The CDR3 has 15 amino acids. CDR3 nucleotide sequence: TGTGCCAGCAGCCTAGTTGGACAGGATAATGAAAAACTGTTTTTT. Encoded protein: CASSLVGQDNEKLFF.

This clonotype occurred a few times. This chain connects TRBV20-1 to TRBJ2-1; D might be TRBD2 (6 bases). V lost 1 base and J 0 bases, leaving 13 bases between the germline ends. Germline V gene sequence: CDR1 DFQATT, CDR2 SNEGSKA (reference sequence). This CDR3 comprises 16 residues. The CDR3: CSARGLGGTSYNEQFF. The CDR3, as DNA: TGCAGTGCTAGAGGATTGGGGGGTACCTCCTACAATGAGCAGTTCTTC.

In its sample, this clonotype was seen many times. The V gene is TRBV4-1, the J gene TRBJ2-7, with 8 bases lining up with TRBD2. J lost 1 base, V lost 4 bases, and 9 bases had no gene match. CDR1 and CDR2 from the germline V gene are MGHRA and YSYEKL. The CDR3 is made up of 16 amino acids. The DNA for the CDR3 is TGCGCCAGCAGCCCTGGTGGCGGGAGGACGTCCTACGAGCAGTACTTC. This codes for CASSPGGGRTSYEQYF.

The table lists this clonotype with a few counts. The rearrangement joins TRBV2 to TRBJ2-1; D gene uncertain. The CDR3 runs to 11 residues. CDR1 is SNHLY and CDR2 is FYNNEI in the germline V gene. Trimming removed 7 bases at V and 6 bases at J, with 7 bases between. In DNA, the CDR3 is TGTGCCAGCACGTCCGCCAATGAGCAGTTCTTC. Amino acids: CASTSANEQFF.

J is TRBJ2-1 and V is TRBV10-3; 7 bases agree with TRBD2. Germline lookup yields CDR1 ENHRY and CDR2 SYGVKD. Germline trimming cut 7 bases from V and 8 bases from J; bases unmatched to any gene: 11. The CDR3 spans 14 residues. The chain's CDR3 is CAIKPEWGGDEQFF. As DNA, the CDR3 is TGTGCCATCAAACCCGAATGGGGGGGTGATGAGCAGTTCTTC.

The V call is TRBV20-1, the J call TRBJ2-1; 7 bases are a match to TRBD2. Germline V CDR1 and CDR2: DFQATT, SNEGSKA (reference sequence). This CDR3 spans 14 amino acids. V shed 4 bases, J shed 7 bases, and the junction held 10 bases outside the gene matches. This chain's CDR3 is CSAISGRTSNEQFF. The CDR3 DNA sequence: TGCAGTGCTATCTCCGGGAGGACGTCAAATGAGCAGTTCTTC.

Notes on this clonotype: A much larger clone lies one base from this, so it may be a read error. The chain is built from TRBV7-8 and TRBJ2-1, with TRBD2 identical over 10 bases. The CDR3 is made up of 14 amino acids. CDR1 SGHVS and CDR2 FQNEAQ come from the germline V gene. The CDR3 here is CTSSSRLAGQGKFF. CDR3 sequence (DNA): TGTACCAGCAGCTCCCGACTAGCGGGTCAAGGGAAGTTCTTC.

This clonotype was recorded at least ten times. This CDR3 is CASTREGPQHF. The CDR3 DNA reads TGTGCCAGCACCCGGGAGGGCCCCCAGCATTTT. V gene TRBV2 combines with J gene TRBJ1-5; the D is unclear. V was shortened by 7 bases and J by 10 bases, with 11 bases between the two germline ends. The germline CDR1 and CDR2 sequences are SNHLY and FYNNEI. The CDR3 has 11 amino acids.